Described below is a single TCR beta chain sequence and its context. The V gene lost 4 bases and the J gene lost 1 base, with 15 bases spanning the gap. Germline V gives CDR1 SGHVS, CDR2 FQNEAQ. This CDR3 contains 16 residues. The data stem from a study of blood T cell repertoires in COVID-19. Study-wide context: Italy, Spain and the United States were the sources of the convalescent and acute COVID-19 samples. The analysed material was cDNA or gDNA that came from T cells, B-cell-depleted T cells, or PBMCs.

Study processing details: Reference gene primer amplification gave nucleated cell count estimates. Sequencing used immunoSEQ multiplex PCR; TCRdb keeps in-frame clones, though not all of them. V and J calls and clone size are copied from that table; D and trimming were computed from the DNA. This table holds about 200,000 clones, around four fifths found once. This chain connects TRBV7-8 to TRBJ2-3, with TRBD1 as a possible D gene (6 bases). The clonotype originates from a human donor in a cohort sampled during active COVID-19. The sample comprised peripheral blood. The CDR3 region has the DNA TGTGCCAGCAGCTCAATAGACAGGCAGCGCACAGATACGCAGTATTTT. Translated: CASSSIDRQRTDTQYF.